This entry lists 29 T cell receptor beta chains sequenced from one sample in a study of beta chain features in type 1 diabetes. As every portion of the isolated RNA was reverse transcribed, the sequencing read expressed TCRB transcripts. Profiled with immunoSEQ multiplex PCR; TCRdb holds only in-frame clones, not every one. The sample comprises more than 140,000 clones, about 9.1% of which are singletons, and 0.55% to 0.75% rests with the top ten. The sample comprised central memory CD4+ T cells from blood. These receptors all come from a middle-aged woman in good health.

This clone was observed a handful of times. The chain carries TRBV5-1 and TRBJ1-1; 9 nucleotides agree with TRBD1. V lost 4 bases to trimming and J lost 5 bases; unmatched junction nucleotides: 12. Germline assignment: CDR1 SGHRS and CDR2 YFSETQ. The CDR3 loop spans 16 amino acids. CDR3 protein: CASSLKTTGTGTEAFF. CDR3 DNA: TGCGCCAGCAGCCTTAAAACCACAGGGACAGGGACTGAAGCTTTCTTT. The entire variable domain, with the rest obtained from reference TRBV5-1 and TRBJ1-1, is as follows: KAGVTQTPRYLIKTRGQQVTLSCSPISGHRSVSWYQQTPGQGLQFLFEYFSETQRNKGNFPGRFSGRQFSNSRSEMNVSTLELGDSALYLCASSLKTTGTGTEAFFGQGTRLTVV.

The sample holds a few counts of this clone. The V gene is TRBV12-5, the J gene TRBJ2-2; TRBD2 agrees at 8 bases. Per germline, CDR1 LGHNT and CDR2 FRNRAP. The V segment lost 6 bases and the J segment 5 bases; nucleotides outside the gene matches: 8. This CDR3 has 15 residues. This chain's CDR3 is CASGPGRGGTGELFF. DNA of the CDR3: TGTGCTAGTGGCCCCGGACGGGGGGGGACCGGGGAGCTGTTTTTT.

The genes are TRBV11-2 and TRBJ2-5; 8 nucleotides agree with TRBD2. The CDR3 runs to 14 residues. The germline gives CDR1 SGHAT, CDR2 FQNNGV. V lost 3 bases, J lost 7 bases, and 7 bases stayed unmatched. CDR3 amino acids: CASSFIGGARTQYF. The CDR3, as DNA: TGTGCCAGCAGCTTTATCGGGGGGGCCAGGACCCAGTACTTC.

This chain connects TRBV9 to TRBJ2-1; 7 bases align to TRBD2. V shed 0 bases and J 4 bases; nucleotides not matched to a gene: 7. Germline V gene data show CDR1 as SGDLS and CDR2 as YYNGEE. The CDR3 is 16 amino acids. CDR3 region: CASSVGGGTEYNEQFF. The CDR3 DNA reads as TGTGCCAGCAGCGTAGGGGGGGGGACTGAATACAATGAGCAGTTCTTC.

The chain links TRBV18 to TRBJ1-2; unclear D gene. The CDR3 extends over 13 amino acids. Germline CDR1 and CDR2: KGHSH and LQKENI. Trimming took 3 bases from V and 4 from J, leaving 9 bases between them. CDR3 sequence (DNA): TGTGCCAGCTCACCGTGGGCAGGCTATGGCTACACCTTC. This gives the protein CASSPWAGYGYTF. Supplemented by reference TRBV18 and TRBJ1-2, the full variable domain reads NAGVMQNPRHLVRRRGQEARLRCSPMKGHSHVYWYRQLPEEGLKFMVYLQKENIIDESGMPKERFSAEFPKEGPSILRIQQVVRGDSAAYFCASSPWAGYGYTFGSGTRLTVV.

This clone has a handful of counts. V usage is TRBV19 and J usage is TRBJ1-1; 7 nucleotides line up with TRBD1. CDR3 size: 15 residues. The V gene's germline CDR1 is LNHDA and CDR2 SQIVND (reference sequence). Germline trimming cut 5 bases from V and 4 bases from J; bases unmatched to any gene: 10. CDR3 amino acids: CASSQGVSTITEAFF. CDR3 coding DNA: TGTGCCAGTAGTCAGGGGGTTAGCACGATCACTGAAGCTTTCTTT.

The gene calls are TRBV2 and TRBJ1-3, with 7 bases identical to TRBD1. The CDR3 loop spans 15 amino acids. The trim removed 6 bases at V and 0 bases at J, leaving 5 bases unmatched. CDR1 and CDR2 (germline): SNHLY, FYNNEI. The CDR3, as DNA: TGTGCCAGCAGAAGAGGGGACAGCTCTGGAAACACCATATATTTT. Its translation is CASRRGDSSGNTIYF.

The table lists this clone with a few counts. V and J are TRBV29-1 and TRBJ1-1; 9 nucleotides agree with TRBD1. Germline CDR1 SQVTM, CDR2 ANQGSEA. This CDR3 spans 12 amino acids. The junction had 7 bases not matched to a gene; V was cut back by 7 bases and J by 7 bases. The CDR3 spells CSAGTGTYEAFF. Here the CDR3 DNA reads TGCAGCGCCGGGACAGGGACCTATGAAGCTTTCTTT.

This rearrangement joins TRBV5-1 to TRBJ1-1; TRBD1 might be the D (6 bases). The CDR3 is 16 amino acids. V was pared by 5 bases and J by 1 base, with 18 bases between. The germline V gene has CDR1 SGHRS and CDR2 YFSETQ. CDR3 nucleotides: TGCGCCAGCAGTAGTATACAGGGATTGGGGAACACTGAAGCTTTCTTT. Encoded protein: CASSSIQGLGNTEAFF.

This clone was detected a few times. The CDR3 nucleotides read TGTGCCAGCAGACCCACAAACCGGACAGGGGGCTGGGAGACCCAGTACTTC. Protein product: CASRPTNRTGGWETQYF. This chain links TRBV7-2 with TRBJ2-5, with TRBD1 identical over 11 bases. The germline gives CDR1 SGHTA, CDR2 FQGNSA. The J segment lost 5 bases and the V segment lost 6 bases, leaving 14 bases of the junction unmatched. The CDR3 runs 17 residues.

The CDR3 sequence is CASSSTAGGLYNEQFF. CDR3 DNA: TGTGCCAGCAGCTCTACTGCGGGGGGCTTATACAATGAGCAGTTCTTC. The rearrangement uses TRBV9 and TRBJ2-1, with 8 bases matching TRBD2. Germline assignment: CDR1 SGDLS and CDR2 YYNGEE. The ends lost 4 bases at V and 4 bases at J; junction bases unmatched: 10. The CDR3 contains 16 residues.

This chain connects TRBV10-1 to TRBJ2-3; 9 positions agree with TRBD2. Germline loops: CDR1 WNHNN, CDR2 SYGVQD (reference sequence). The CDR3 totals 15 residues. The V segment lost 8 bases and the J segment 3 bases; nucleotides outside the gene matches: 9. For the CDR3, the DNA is TGCGCCAGCTCATGGGGGACTAGCAGGACAGATACGCAGTATTTT. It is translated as CASSWGTSRTDTQYF.

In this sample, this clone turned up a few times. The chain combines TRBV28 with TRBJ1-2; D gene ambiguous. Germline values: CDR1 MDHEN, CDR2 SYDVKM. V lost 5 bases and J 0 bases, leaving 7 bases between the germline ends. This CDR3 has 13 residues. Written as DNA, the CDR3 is TGTGCCAGCAGTGCCGGGACTAACTATGGCTACACCTTC. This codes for CASSAGTNYGYTF.

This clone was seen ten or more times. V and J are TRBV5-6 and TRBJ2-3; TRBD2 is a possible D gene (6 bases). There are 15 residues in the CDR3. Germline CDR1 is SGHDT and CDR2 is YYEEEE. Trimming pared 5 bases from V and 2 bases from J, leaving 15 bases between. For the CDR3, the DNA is TGTGCCAGCAGGGGCCAGGACTATTCCACAGATACGCAGTATTTT. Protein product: CASRGQDYSTDTQYF.

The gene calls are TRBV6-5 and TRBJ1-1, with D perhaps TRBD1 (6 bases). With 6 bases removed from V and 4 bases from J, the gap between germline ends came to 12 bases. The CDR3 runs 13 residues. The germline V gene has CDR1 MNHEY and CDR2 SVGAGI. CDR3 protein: CASRNRVFTEAFF. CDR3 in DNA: TGTGCCAGCAGGAACAGGGTCTTCACTGAAGCTTTCTTT.

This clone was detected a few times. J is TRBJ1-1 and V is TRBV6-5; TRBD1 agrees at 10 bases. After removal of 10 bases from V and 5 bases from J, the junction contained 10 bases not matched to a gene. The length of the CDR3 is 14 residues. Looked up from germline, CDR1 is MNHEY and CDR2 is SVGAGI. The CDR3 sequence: CAIGKDRGQTEAFF. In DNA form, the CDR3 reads TGTGCCATCGGCAAAGACAGGGGGCAGACTGAAGCTTTCTTT.

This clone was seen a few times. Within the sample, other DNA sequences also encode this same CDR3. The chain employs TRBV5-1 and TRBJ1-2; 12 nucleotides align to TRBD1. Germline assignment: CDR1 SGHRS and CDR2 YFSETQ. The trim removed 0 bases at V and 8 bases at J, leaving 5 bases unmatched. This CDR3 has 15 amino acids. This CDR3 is CASSLEGQGAGGYTF. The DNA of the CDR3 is TGCGCCAGCAGCTTGGAGGGACAGGGGGCTGGCGGCTACACCTTC. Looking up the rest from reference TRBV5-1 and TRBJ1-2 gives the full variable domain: KAGVTQTPRYLIKTRGQQVTLSCSPISGHRSVSWYQQTPGQGLQFLFEYFSETQRNKGNFPGRFSGRQFSNSRSEMNVSTLELGDSALYLCASSLEGQGAGGYTFGSGTRLTVV.

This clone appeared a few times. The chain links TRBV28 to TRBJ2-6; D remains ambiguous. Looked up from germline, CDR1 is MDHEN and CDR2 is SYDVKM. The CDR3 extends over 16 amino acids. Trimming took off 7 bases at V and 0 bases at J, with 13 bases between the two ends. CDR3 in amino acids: CASISVGRSGANVLTF. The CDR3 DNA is TGTGCCAGCATTTCTGTTGGGCGCTCTGGGGCCAACGTCCTGACTTTC.

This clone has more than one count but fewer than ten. The CDR3 DNA reads TGTGCCAGCAGTGAACAGGAAGAGACCCAGTACTTC. Translating it yields CASSEQEETQYF. This chain uses TRBV2 with TRBJ2-5; no definite D call. The CDR3 consists of 12 residues. Germline V gene data show CDR1 as SNHLY and CDR2 as FYNNEI. V was trimmed by 2 bases and J by 3 bases, leaving 4 bases between them.

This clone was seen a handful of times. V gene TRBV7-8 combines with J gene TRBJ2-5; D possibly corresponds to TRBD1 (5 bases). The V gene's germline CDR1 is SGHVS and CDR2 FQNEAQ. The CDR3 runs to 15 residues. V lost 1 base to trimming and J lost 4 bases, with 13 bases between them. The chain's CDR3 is CASSLGQGSIETQYF. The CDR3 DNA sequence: TGTGCCAGCAGCTTAGGGCAGGGTTCCATAGAGACCCAGTACTTC.

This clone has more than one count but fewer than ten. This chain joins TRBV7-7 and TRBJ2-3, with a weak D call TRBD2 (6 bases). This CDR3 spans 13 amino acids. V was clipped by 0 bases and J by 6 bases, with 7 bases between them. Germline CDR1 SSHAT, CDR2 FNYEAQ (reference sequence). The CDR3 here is CASSLAEGDTQYF. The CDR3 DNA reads TGTGCCAGCAGCTTAGCGGAGGGGGATACGCAGTATTTT.

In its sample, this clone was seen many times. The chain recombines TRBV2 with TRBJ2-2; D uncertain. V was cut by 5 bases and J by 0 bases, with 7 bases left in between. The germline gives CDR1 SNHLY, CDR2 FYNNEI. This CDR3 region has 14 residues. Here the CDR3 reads CASSIGANTGELFF. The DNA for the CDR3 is TGTGCCAGCAGTATAGGAGCGAACACCGGGGAGCTGTTTTTT.

CDR3 bases: TGCGCCAGCAGCCAAGATCGAAAGTACAGAGTAAATTCCTACGAGCAGTACTTC. Translating it yields CASSQDRKYRVNSYEQYF. This rearrangement joins TRBV4-1 to TRBJ2-7; no reliable D call. This CDR3 has 18 residues. V lost 0 bases and J lost 1, with 19 bases in between. The germline V gene encodes CDR1 MGHRA and CDR2 YSYEKL.

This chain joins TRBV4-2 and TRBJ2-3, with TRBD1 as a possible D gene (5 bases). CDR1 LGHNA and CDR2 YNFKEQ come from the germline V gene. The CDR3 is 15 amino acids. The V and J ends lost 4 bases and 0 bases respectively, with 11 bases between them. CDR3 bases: TGTGCCAGCAGCCCTTACGACAGCAGCACAGATACGCAGTATTTT. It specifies CASSPYDSSTDTQYF.

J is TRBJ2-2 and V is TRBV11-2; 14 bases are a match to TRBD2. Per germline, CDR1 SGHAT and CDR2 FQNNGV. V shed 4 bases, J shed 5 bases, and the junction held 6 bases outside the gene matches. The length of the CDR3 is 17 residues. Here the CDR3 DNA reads TGTGCCAGCAGCTCGGGACTAGCGGGGGTACAGACCGGGGAGCTGTTTTTT. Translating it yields CASSSGLAGVQTGELFF. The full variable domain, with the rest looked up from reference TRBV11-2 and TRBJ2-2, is EAGVAQSPRYKIIEKRQSVAFWCNPISGHATLYWYQQILGQGPKLLIQFQNNGVVDDSQLPKDRFSAERLKGVDSTLKIQPAKLEDSAVYLCASSSGLAGVQTGELFFGEGSRLTVL.

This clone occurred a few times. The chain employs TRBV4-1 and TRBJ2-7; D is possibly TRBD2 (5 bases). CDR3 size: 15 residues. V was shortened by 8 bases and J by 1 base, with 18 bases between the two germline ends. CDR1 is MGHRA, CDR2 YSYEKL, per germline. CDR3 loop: CASVLDPDLSYEQYF. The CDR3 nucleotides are TGCGCCAGCGTCCTGGACCCGGACTTATCCTACGAGCAGTACTTC.

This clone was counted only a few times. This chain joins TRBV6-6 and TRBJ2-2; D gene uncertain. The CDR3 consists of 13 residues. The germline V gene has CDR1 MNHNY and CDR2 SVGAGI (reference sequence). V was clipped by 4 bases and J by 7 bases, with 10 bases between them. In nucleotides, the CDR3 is TGTGCCAGCAGTTCCACGTCGGGCGGGGAGCTGTTTTTT. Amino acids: CASSSTSGGELFF.

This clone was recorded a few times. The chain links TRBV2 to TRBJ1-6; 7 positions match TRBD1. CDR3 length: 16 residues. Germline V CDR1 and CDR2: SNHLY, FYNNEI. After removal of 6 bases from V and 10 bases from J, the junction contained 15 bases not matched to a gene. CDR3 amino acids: CASRERVGGGASPLHF. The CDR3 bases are TGTGCCAGCAGAGAGCGCGTCGGAGGGGGCGCCTCACCCCTCCACTTT.

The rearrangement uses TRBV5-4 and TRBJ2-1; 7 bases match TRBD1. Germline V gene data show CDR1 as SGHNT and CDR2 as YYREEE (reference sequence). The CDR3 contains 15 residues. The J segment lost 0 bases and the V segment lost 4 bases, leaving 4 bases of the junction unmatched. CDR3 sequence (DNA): TGTGCCAGCAGCCCACAGGGGAGCTCCTACAATGAGCAGTTCTTC. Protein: CASSPQGSSYNEQFF.